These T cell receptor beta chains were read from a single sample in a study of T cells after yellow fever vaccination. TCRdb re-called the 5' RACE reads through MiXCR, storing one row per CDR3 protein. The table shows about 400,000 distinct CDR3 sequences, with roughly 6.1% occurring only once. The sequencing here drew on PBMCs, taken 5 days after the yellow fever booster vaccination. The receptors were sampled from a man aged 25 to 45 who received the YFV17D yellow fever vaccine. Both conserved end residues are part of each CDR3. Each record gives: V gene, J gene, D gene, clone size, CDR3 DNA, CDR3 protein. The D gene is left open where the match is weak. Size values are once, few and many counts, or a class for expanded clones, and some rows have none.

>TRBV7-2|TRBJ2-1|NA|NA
TGTGCCAGCAGCTTATTAAGGGCACTAGTGCCCTACAATGAGCAGTTCTTC
CASSLLRALVPYNEQFF
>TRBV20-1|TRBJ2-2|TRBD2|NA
TGCAGTGCTAATAGCGGGACGAACACCGGGGAGCTGTTTTTT
CSANSGTNTGELFF
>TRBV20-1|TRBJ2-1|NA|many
TGCAGTGCTAGGTACAATGAGCAGTTCTTC
CSARYNEQFF
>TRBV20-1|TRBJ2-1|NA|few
TGCAGTGCTAGAGATTTAATTGGGCTAGCCTGGGAGCAGTTCTTC
CSARDLIGLAWEQFF
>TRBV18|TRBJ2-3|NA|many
TGTGCCAGCTCACCGGACTCGCGGGAAGATACGCAGTATTTT
CASSPDSREDTQYF
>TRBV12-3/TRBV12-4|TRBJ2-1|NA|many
TGTGCCAGCAGGCGACTGACGGGCGAGCAGTTCTTC
CASRRLTGEQFF
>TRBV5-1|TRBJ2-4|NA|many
TGCGCCAGCAGCTTACGGGAGGCAGGGGGGTTCAAAAACATTCAGTACTTC
CASSLREAGGFKNIQYF
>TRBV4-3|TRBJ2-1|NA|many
TGCGCCAGCAGCCTGGGCCCAGGAGGGGATGAGCAGTTCTTC
CASSLGPGGDEQFF
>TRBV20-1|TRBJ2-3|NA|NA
TGCAGTTTCAGTGTCCTGGCAACAGATACGCAGTATTTT
CSFSVLATDTQYF
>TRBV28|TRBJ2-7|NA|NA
TGTGCCAGCGTGGTGGGCGGGACATCGTCCTACGAGCAGTACTTC
CASVVGGTSSYEQYF
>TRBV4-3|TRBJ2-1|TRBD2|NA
TGCGCCAGCAGCCAAGATGGCGGGCTAGCGGCTAATGAGCAGTTCTTC
CASSQDGGLAANEQFF
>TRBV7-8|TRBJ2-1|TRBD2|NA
TGTGCCAGCAGCCCCCCAAGGCTAGCGGGAAGTTCTGAGCAGTTCTTC
CASSPPRLAGSSEQFF
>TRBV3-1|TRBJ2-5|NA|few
TGTGCCAGCAGCCAAGTCAGCTTCGCCCAAGAGACCCAGTACTTC
CASSQVSFAQETQYF
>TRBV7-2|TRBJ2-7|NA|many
TGTGCCAGCAGCTTAACGGTTCCTCACCAGGGCAACGAGCAGTACTTC
CASSLTVPHQGNEQYF
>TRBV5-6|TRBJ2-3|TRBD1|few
TGTGCCAGCAGCTTCCTCGGGACAGGGGGTTCAGATACGCAGTATTTT
CASSFLGTGGSDTQYF
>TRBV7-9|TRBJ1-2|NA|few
TGTGCCAGCAGCCCAGGGGTGAATGGCTACACCTTC
CASSPGVNGYTF
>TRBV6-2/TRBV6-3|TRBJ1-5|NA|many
TGTGCCAGCAACGACGGTGGGCCCCAGCATTTT
CASNDGGPQHF
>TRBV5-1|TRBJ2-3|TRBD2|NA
TGCGCCAGCAGCTTGGCTTCCGGGAGGGCCACAGATACGCAGTATTTT
CASSLASGRATDTQYF
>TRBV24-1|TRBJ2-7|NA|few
TGTGCCACCAGTAACCCGGGGCTCAGGGGGCGCCTTGGACTAGACAGCGAGCAGTACTTC
CATSNPGLRGRLGLDSEQYF
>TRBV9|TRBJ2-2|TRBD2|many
TGTGCCAGCAGCGCGGCGAGCGGGAGAACGTCCGCCGGGGAGCTGTTTTTT
CASSAASGRTSAGELFF
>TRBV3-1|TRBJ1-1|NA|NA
TGTGCCAGCACCCGAGATCGGCGGGAAGCTTTCTTT
CASTRDRREAFF
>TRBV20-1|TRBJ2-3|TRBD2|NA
TGCAGTGCTAGACTGCAACTAGCGGGTGGCACAGATACGCAGTATTTT
CSARLQLAGGTDTQYF
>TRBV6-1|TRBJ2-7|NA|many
TGTGCCAGCAGTGGACAGGTAACCTACGAGCAGTACTTC
CASSGQVTYEQYF
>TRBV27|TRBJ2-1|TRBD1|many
TGTGCCAGCAGCCTCGGACAGGGAATCGATGAGCAGTTCTTC
CASSLGQGIDEQFF
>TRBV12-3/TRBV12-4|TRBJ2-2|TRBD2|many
TGTGCCAGCAGCCCTCCCAGGAGCGGGATCTCCTCGAACACCGGGGAGCTGTTTTTT
CASSPPRSGISSNTGELFF
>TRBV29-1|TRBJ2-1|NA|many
TGCAGCGTTGAGGATTATGAGCAGTTCTTC
CSVEDYEQFF
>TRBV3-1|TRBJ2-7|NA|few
TGTGCCAGCAGCCAGGGGACATCCCTCCGGGGCTCCTACGAGCAGTACTTC
CASSQGTSLRGSYEQYF
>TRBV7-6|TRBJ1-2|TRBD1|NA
TGTGCCAGCAGCTTTTACAGGGGCGGCTACACCTTC
CASSFYRGGYTF
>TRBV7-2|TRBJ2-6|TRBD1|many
TGTGCCAGCAGCTTGACAGGGGCTTTCTCTGGGGCCAACGTCCTGACTTTC
CASSLTGAFSGANVLTF
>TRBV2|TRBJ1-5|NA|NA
TGTGCCAGCAGGGGTTTCGATCAGCCCCAGCATTTT
CASRGFDQPQHF
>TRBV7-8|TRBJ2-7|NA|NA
TGTGCCAGCAGCTTAGTAGGGTTCGAGCAGTACTTC
CASSLVGFEQYF
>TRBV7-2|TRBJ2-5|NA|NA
TGTGCCAGCAGCTTGGAAGCCCTAGCGTCGTGGGGTGAGACCCAGTACTTC
CASSLEALASWGETQYF
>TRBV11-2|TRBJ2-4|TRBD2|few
TGTGCCAGCAGCTCCCCTGTGGGTAGCGGGGCGGTCGGAGCCAAAAACATTCAGTACTTC
CASSSPVGSGAVGAKNIQYF